A single sample gave rise to the 31 T cell receptor beta chains below, sequenced in a study of chemoradiotherapy in HPV16-positive cancers. Here immunoSEQ multiplex PCR was the method, and the copy in TCRdb shows in-frame clones only, minus some. Among about 12,000 clones listed, 70% to 90% were seen once. Specimen: blood, collected from a patient who underwent chemoradiotherapy. Source of these receptors: a human donor with HPV-associated anogenital cancer.

This clone came up a few times. The chain recombines TRBV30 with TRBJ1-1; possibly TRBD1 for D (6 bases). The CDR3 covers 13 residues. V gave up 7 bases and J gave up 7 bases, with 19 bases separating them. Germline CDR1 reads GTSNPN; CDR2 reads SVGIG (reference sequence). CDR3 sequence: CASRRQGSSEAFF. CDR3 bases: TGTGCCTCCCGGCGGCAGGGGTCAAGTGAAGCTTTCTTT.

The chain recombines TRBV4-1 with TRBJ2-1; 10 bases match TRBD2. The CDR3 is 18 residues long. In germline, CDR1 is MGHRA, CDR2 YSYEKL. Trimming took 4 bases from V and 3 from J; bases not matched to a gene: 12. CDR3 amino acids: CASSPDPLLAGNYNEQFF. CDR3 nucleotides: TGCGCCAGCAGCCCCGATCCCCTACTAGCGGGGAACTACAATGAGCAGTTCTTC.

The chain employs TRBV12-5 and TRBJ2-7, with a weak D call TRBD2 (5 bases). The V and J ends lost 0 bases and 6 bases respectively, with 18 bases between them. The CDR3 sequence is 16 residues long. Germline V lookup: CDR1 LGHNT, CDR2 FRNRAP. The CDR3 nucleotides are TGTGCTAGTGGTTTGGTACTAGGGCTAGCCCACCCCGAGCAGTACTTC. This translates into CASGLVLGLAHPEQYF.

The V call is TRBV9, the J call TRBJ1-1; no firm D call. V shed 0 bases and J shed 9 bases, with 12 bases lying between them. This CDR3 comprises 13 residues. CDR1 is SGDLS, CDR2 YYNGEE, per germline. The CDR3 protein is CASSVDEEQQAFF. As DNA, the CDR3 is TGTGCCAGCAGCGTAGACGAGGAACAGCAAGCTTTCTTT.

The chain is built from TRBV6-1 and TRBJ1-2, with D possibly being TRBD1 (5 bases). CDR3 size: 13 residues. With 2 bases removed from V and 8 bases from J, the gap between germline ends came to 12 bases. From germline, CDR1 is MNHNS and CDR2 SASEGT. The CDR3 coding sequence is TGTGCCAGCAGTGAAAAGCGGGGGTGGGGCTACACCTTC. Protein sequence: CASSEKRGWGYTF.

The J gene is TRBJ1-4, the V gene TRBV5-5; D perhaps matches TRBD1 (6 bases). Trimming left V 4 bases short and J 3 bases short, with 13 bases between. Germline V gene lookup returns CDR1 SGHKS and CDR2 YYEKEE (reference sequence). This CDR3 spans 15 amino acids. DNA for the CDR3: TGTGCCAGCAGCCGAGGGACATTGCCTAATGAAAAACTGTTTTTT. Translation gives CASSRGTLPNEKLFF.

The chain recombines TRBV21-1 with TRBJ1-1. TRBV21-1 is marked as a pseudogene. The CDR3 has 10 residues. CDR3 region: CASSKSEAFF. The CDR3 nucleotides are TGTGCCAGCAGCAAATCCGAAGCTTTCTTT.

The rearrangement links TRBV15 to TRBJ2-3, with 7 bases matching TRBD1. V was clipped by 1 base and J by 6 bases; unmatched bases: 7. This CDR3 is 15 amino acids long. Germline CDR1 LNHNV, CDR2 YYDKDF (reference sequence). CDR3 sequence reads: CATSRVGTDRDTQYF. CDR3 bases: TGTGCCACCAGCAGAGTAGGGACAGATCGCGATACGCAGTATTTT.

This rearrangement joins TRBV18 to TRBJ1-4; 7 bases line up with TRBD1. Germline assignment: CDR1 KGHSH and CDR2 LQKENI. The CDR3 has 18 residues. V shed 3 bases, J shed 0 bases, and the junction held 10 bases outside the gene matches. The CDR3 loop is CASSPQQGNAATNEKLFF. The CDR3 DNA sequence: TGTGCCAGCTCACCCCAACAGGGGAATGCGGCAACTAATGAAAAACTGTTTTTT.

This CDR3 reads CATPDRGRTEAFF. CDR3 DNA sequence: TGTGCCACCCCAGACAGGGGGAGAACTGAAGCTTTCTTT. The chain couples TRBV19 to TRBJ1-1, with TRBD1 matching over 9 bases. In germline, CDR1 is LNHDA, CDR2 SQIVND (reference sequence). After removal of 10 bases from V and 5 bases from J, the junction contained 8 bases not matched to a gene. CDR3 length: 13 amino acids.

The chain recombines TRBV7-2 with TRBJ2-7, with TRBD2 matching 10 bases. Trimming cost V 1 base and J 7 bases; bases outside gene matches: 7. The CDR3 contains 15 residues. Germline V lookup: CDR1 SGHTA, CDR2 FQGNSA. The CDR3 coding sequence is TGTGCCAGCAGCTTAGAACTAGCGGGGCCGGGAGAGCAGTACTTC. Protein sequence: CASSLELAGPGEQYF.

The rearrangement joins TRBV2 to TRBJ1-1; D gene unclear. The CDR3 has 14 amino acids. Germline V gene sequence: CDR1 SNHLY, CDR2 FYNNEI. V dropped 3 bases and J dropped 2 bases, with 10 bases sitting between them. The CDR3 sequence: CASSESGYNTEAFF. The CDR3 bases are TGTGCCAGCAGTGAGTCGGGTTACAACACTGAAGCTTTCTTT.

V usage is TRBV19 and J usage is TRBJ1-3; 7 bases fit TRBD1. Germline CDR1 is LNHDA and CDR2 is SQIVND (reference sequence). This CDR3 comprises 12 residues. The J segment lost 13 bases and the V segment lost 2 bases, leaving 5 bases of the junction unmatched. The CDR3 region is CASSISDRVIYF. In nucleotides, the CDR3 is TGTGCCAGTAGTATATCCGACAGGGTAATATATTTT. The full variable domain, rest sourced from reference TRBV19 and TRBJ1-3, is DGGITQSPKYLFRKEGQNVTLSCEQNLNHDAMYWYRQDPGQGLRLIYYSQIVNDFQKGDIAEGYSVSREKKESFPLTVTSAQKNPTAFYLCASSISDRVIYFGEGSWLTVV.

The chain employs TRBV14 and TRBJ1-4; the D gene is possibly TRBD1 (5 bases). Trimming shortened V by 4 bases and J by 8 bases, and 17 bases separated the two germline ends. The germline CDR1 and CDR2 sequences are SGHDN and FVKESK. This CDR3 is 15 amino acids long. The DNA of the CDR3 is TGTGCCAGCAGCCTGGGGAGGGGAGGGAACGAAAAACTGTTTTTT. It specifies CASSLGRGGNEKLFF. Full variable domain (outside the CDR3, taken from reference TRBV14 and TRBJ1-4): EAGVTQFPSHSVIEKGQTVTLRCDPISGHDNLYWYRRVMGKEIKFLLHFVKESKQDESGMPNNRFLAERTGGTYSTLKVQPAELEDSGVYFCASSLGRGGNEKLFFGSGTQLSVL.

V gene TRBV6-1 combines with J gene TRBJ1-2, with a tentative D call TRBD1 (5 bases). CDR1 MNHNS and CDR2 SASEGT come from the germline V gene. The V end was cut by 6 bases, the J end by 7 bases, with 18 bases between. CDR3 length: 14 amino acids. The CDR3 is CASSPDNVPIGYTF. The CDR3 region has the DNA TGTGCCAGCAGCCCGGACAATGTGCCGATTGGCTACACCTTC.

The chain links TRBV5-1 to TRBJ1-3; no firm D call. V dropped 1 base and J dropped 0 bases, with 8 bases sitting between them. Germline CDR1 reads SGHRS; CDR2 reads YFSETQ. This CDR3 is built from 15 residues. For the CDR3, the DNA is TGCGCCAGCAGCTTGACGCCGGACTCTGGAAACACCATATATTTT. Translating it yields CASSLTPDSGNTIYF. The entire variable domain, with the rest obtained from reference TRBV5-1 and TRBJ1-3, is as follows: KAGVTQTPRYLIKTRGQQVTLSCSPISGHRSVSWYQQTPGQGLQFLFEYFSETQRNKGNFPGRFSGRQFSNSRSEMNVSTLELGDSALYLCASSLTPDSGNTIYFGEGSWLTVV.

V and J are TRBV6-5 and TRBJ2-7, with D perhaps assigned TRBD1 or TRBD2 (5 bases each). Looked up from germline, CDR1 is MNHEY and CDR2 is SVGAGI. CDR3 length equals 14 residues. V was trimmed by 6 bases and J by 4 bases, leaving 16 bases between them. The CDR3 protein is CASSPRDVPYEQYF. The CDR3 DNA reads TGTGCCAGCAGCCCACGGGACGTACCTTACGAGCAGTACTTC.

This clone showed up just a few times. V and J are TRBV7-9 and TRBJ2-1; 14 bases are a match to TRBD2. The CDR3 sequence is 16 residues long. Germline-derived CDR1 and CDR2 are SEHNR and FQNEAQ (reference sequence). Trimming took 3 bases from V and 8 from J; bases not matched to a gene: 6. The CDR3 sequence is CASSFRGLAGEHEQFF. DNA for the CDR3: TGTGCCAGCAGCTTCAGGGGACTAGCGGGGGAGCATGAGCAGTTCTTC.

V and J are TRBV14 and TRBJ2-7; D possibly uses TRBD1 or TRBD2 (5 bases each). V was cut by 4 bases and J by 4 bases, with 20 bases left in between. Germline V lookup: CDR1 SGHDN, CDR2 FVKESK. The CDR3 covers 16 residues. CDR3 nucleotide sequence: TGTGCCAGCAGCCCAAATTTCGGGCACTGGGGGTACGAGCAGTACTTC. As protein: CASSPNFGHWGYEQYF.

The CDR3 nucleotides read TGTGCCAGCAGCTTGTCTAGCGCTTCCTACGAGCAGTACTTC. Protein sequence: CASSLSSASYEQYF. V gene TRBV11-3 combines with J gene TRBJ2-7; TRBD2 might be the D (6 bases). Germline CDR1 SGHNT, CDR2 YENEEA. Trimming cost V 3 bases and J 1 base, with 10 bases left between them. The length of the CDR3 is 14 residues.

This chain links TRBV9 with TRBJ1-2, with TRBD1 matching 9 bases. The CDR3 has 15 amino acids. The germline V gene has CDR1 SGDLS and CDR2 YYNGEE. The V gene end was trimmed by 2 bases and the J gene end by 4 bases; junction bases not matched to a gene: 6. CDR3 coding DNA: TGTGCCAGCAGCGTGGGGGACAGGGCCTCCTATGGCTACACCTTC. Its translation: CASSVGDRASYGYTF. Combining the CDR3 with reference TRBV9 and TRBJ1-2 gives the whole variable domain DSGVTQTPKHLITATGQRVTLRCSPRSGDLSVYWYQQSLDQGLQFLIQYYNGEERAKGNILERFSAQQFPDLHSELNLSSLELGDSALYFCASSVGDRASYGYTFGSGTRLTVV.

The V gene is TRBV4-1, the J gene TRBJ2-7, with 11 bases that match TRBD2. V was clipped by 4 bases and J by 4 bases; unmatched bases: 21. CDR3 length equals 20 residues. Germline loops: CDR1 MGHRA, CDR2 YSYEKL. The CDR3 nucleotides read TGCGCCAGCAGCCGGAGAGGGGGAACTAGCGGGGGCCCCCAAGGGTACGAGCAGTACTTC. It encodes CASSRRGGTSGGPQGYEQYF.

The chain joins TRBV4-1 to TRBJ1-2; D unclear. V was trimmed by 1 base and J by 2 bases, leaving 11 bases between them. Germline CDR1 MGHRA, CDR2 YSYEKL. There are 15 residues in the CDR3. The CDR3 spells CASSQGSVKNYGYTF. In DNA form, the CDR3 reads TGCGCCAGCAGCCAAGGATCGGTGAAGAACTATGGCTACACCTTC.

The J gene is TRBJ1-1, the V gene TRBV11-3, with D possibly TRBD1 on 5 matching bases. CDR3 length equals 13 residues. The V gene's germline CDR1 is SGHNT and CDR2 YENEEA. With 5 bases removed from V and 5 bases from J, the gap between germline ends came to 12 bases. The CDR3 reads CASSLGTGTEAFF. CDR3 DNA: TGTGCCAGCAGCCTAGGGACCGGGACTGAAGCTTTCTTT.

The chain combines TRBV27 with TRBJ2-7, with 7 bases fitting TRBD1. CDR1 and CDR2 (germline): MNHEY, SMNVEV (reference sequence). The CDR3 has 14 residues. J lost 4 bases, V lost 6 bases, and 9 bases had no gene match. CDR3 sequence reads: CASSHSGQKYEQYF. CDR3 bases: TGTGCCAGCAGCCACTCGGGACAGAAGTACGAGCAGTACTTC.

The chain recombines TRBV4-1 with TRBJ1-2; TRBD1 is a possible D gene (5 bases). Germline V gene sequence: CDR1 MGHRA, CDR2 YSYEKL. The V and J ends lost 4 bases and 7 bases respectively, with 19 bases between them. This CDR3 region has 15 residues. The CDR3 sequence is CASSRADIEEGGYTF. The CDR3 DNA follows: TGCGCCAGCAGCCGAGCGGACATCGAGGAGGGTGGCTACACCTTC.

CDR3 in amino acids: CAWSGYSGLGGYTF. CDR3 coding DNA: TGTGCCTGGAGTGGGTACAGCGGCTTGGGAGGCTACACCTTC. V and J are TRBV30 and TRBJ1-2; unclear D gene. This CDR3 region has 14 residues. Germline V gives CDR1 GTSNPN, CDR2 SVGIG (reference sequence). V shed 1 base and J shed 8 bases, with 17 bases lying between them.

Remarks on this clone: The same CDR3 arises from other DNA sequences in this sample as well. J is TRBJ1-1 and V is TRBV7-9; D perhaps matches TRBD1 (6 bases). Germline loops: CDR1 SEHNR, CDR2 FQNEAQ (reference sequence). CDR3 length: 14 residues. V shed 5 bases and J shed 6 bases, with 16 bases lying between them. The CDR3 nucleotides read TGTGCCAGCAGCCTCGGGGGGCTCGGGGCTGAAGCTTTCTTT. It yields the protein CASSLGGLGAEAFF.

The gene calls are TRBV7-9 and TRBJ2-6, with 12 bases aligning to TRBD1. The CDR3 covers 16 residues. In germline, CDR1 is SEHNR, CDR2 FQNEAQ (reference sequence). The trim removed 4 bases at V and 7 bases at J, leaving 5 bases unmatched. CDR3 sequence reads: CASSWGQGALANVLTF. The CDR3 nucleotides are TGTGCCAGCAGCTGGGGACAGGGGGCTCTAGCCAACGTCCTGACTTTC.

The chain recombines TRBV5-4 with TRBJ1-4; tentative D call: TRBD1 (5 bases). The germline V gene encodes CDR1 SGHNT and CDR2 YYREEE (reference sequence). With 2 bases removed from V and 4 bases from J, the gap between germline ends came to 9 bases. The CDR3 is 14 residues long. The CDR3 protein is CASSFGGDNEKLFF. As DNA, the CDR3 is TGTGCCAGCAGCTTTGGGGGGGATAATGAAAAACTGTTTTTT.

This chain uses TRBV2 with TRBJ2-1; a weak D match, TRBD2 (6 bases). The CDR3 is made up of 15 amino acids. CDR1 and CDR2 (germline): SNHLY, FYNNEI. Trimming took 1 base from V and 4 from J, leaving 11 bases between them. CDR3 residues: CASSEEAGTYNEQFF. The CDR3 DNA follows: TGTGCCAGCAGTGAAGAAGCGGGCACTTACAATGAGCAGTTCTTC.